Reported below is one TCR beta chain. Its specificity is unknown. The sample belongs to a study of cytomegalovirus exposure and HLA in healthy donors. Study results and caveats: Further analysis, carried out later, found HLA-associated TCR beta chains more clonally expanded than equally common other chains.

The CDR3 sequence is 13 residues long. The ends lost 4 bases at V and 7 bases at J; junction bases unmatched: 4. In germline, CDR1 is LGHNA, CDR2 YNFKEQ. PCR used 60 Vbeta primers and 13 Jbeta primers. Sequencing used immunoSEQ multiplex PCR; TCRdb keeps in-frame clones, though not all of them. The table has some 150,000 clones, around 80% seen once. V and J are TRBV4-2 and TRBJ1-1; 9 bases agree with TRBD1. The receptor was isolated from a woman younger than 45 in good health and CMV-seropositive. What was sequenced was PBMCs. The CDR3 reads CASSPGQGGEAFF. Here the CDR3 DNA reads TGTGCCAGCAGCCCGGGACAGGGTGGTGAAGCTTTCTTT.